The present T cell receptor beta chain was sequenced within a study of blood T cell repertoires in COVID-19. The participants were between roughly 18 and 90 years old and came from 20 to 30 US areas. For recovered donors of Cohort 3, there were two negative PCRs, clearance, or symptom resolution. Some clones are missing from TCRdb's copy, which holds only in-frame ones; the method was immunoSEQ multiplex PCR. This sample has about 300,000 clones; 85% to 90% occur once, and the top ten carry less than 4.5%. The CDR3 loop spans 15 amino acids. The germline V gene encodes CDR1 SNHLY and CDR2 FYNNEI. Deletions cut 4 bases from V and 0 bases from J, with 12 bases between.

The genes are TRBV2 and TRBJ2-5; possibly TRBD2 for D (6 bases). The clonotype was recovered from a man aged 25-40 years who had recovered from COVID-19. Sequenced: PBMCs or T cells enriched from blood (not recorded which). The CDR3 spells CASSGAGTYQETQYF. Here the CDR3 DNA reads TGTGCCAGCAGTGGGGCGGGGACCTACCAAGAGACCCAGTACTTC.